The subject of this entry is one TCR beta chain. Its antigen remains unidentified. These data come from a study of T cells expressing NK-cell markers. Study overall: HCMV serostatus: most of the eight sequenced donors positive, one negative.

Whole-study results and caveats: Several of the donors also had these clonotypes leading their CD3+CD56-NKG2C+ fraction.

UMIs were included in TCR beta cDNA generated by 5'RACE template switching. No DNA is given; TCRdb re-called the 5' RACE reads and lists each CDR3 protein once. This table holds about 460,000 distinct CDR3 sequences. This CDR3 is 15 amino acids long. This clonotype was sampled from a woman between 50 and 59 years old in good health. The chain uses TRBV12-3 or TRBV12-4 and TRBJ2-1; TCRdb designates TRBD1, a call that cannot be tested without DNA. Sequencing input: blood T cells: a sorted CD56 or NKG2C T cell subset, CD4+ or CD8+ T cells, or bulk PBMC T cells (not recorded which). The CDR3 sequence is CASSIQGAGMNEQFF.